Shown below are 13 T cell receptor beta chains from a single sample sequenced in a study of Ad26.COV2.S vaccination and SARS-CoV-2 variants. Assay used: immunoSEQ multiplex PCR; TCRdb lists only in-frame clones, some missing. The repertoire holds hundreds of thousands of clones, approximately 86% seen once, with roughly 10% in the top ten. Treatment specified: around 19 received Ad26.COV2.S at low or high dose, single or two shots; about 5 received placebo; per-sample allocation not given. Collection of the samples took place on day 63 after the first injection of vaccine or placebo. The sample in question was peripheral blood, obtained in a trial of Ad26.COV2.S vaccine versus placebo. These TCRs come from a person between 18 and 65 years old who received the Ad26.COV2.S COVID-19 vaccine or a placebo.

The chain links TRBV19 to TRBJ1-1; possibly TRBD1 for D (6 bases). The CDR3 has 14 amino acids. Germline V gene lookup returns CDR1 LNHDA and CDR2 SQIVND (reference sequence). Trimming cost V 8 bases and J 7 bases, with 20 bases left between them. The chain's CDR3 is CASLSWGAGREAFF. In nucleotides, the CDR3 is TGTGCCAGTCTCAGTTGGGGGGCAGGGCGTGAAGCTTTCTTT.

The rearrangement links TRBV5-6 to TRBJ1-1, with D hard to call. CDR1 and CDR2 from the germline V gene are SGHDT and YYEEEE. V gave up 5 bases and J gave up 4 bases, with 15 bases separating them. CDR3 length: 14 residues. The CDR3 loop reads CASSRPERGTEAFF. CDR3 coding DNA: TGTGCCAGCAGTCGCCCCGAGCGGGGCACTGAAGCTTTCTTT.

The rearrangement links TRBV4-1 to TRBJ2-5; a possible D gene is TRBD2 (6 bases). This CDR3 has 14 amino acids. The V end lost 3 bases, the J end lost 2 bases, and 10 bases lay between the germline ends. From germline, CDR1 is MGHRA and CDR2 YSYEKL. The CDR3 nucleotides are TGCGCCAGCAGCCATGACGGGACTCAAGAGACCCAGTACTTC. This encodes CASSHDGTQETQYF.

The chain recombines TRBV9 with TRBJ2-7; 12 bases map to TRBD2. J was trimmed by 4 bases and V by 2 bases; bases with no gene match: 4. The CDR3 is 15 amino acids. In germline, CDR1 is SGDLS, CDR2 YYNGEE. The CDR3 coding sequence is TGTGCCAGCAGCGTCGGGACTAGCGGGTCTTACGAGCAGTACTTC. Translation gives CASSVGTSGSYEQYF.

The chain is built from TRBV19 and TRBJ1-2, with 9 bases identical to TRBD1. The V segment lost 1 base and the J segment 8 bases; nucleotides outside the gene matches: 8. Germline V CDR1 and CDR2: LNHDA, SQIVND (reference sequence). This CDR3 is built from 15 residues. The CDR3 loop reads CASSIVGTGKSGYTF. The CDR3 bases are TGTGCCAGTAGTATAGTTGGGACAGGGAAGAGCGGCTACACCTTC.

V is TRBV11-2 and J is TRBJ2-4; D remains unclear. The CDR3 contains 11 residues. The V gene lost 5 bases and the J gene lost 8 bases, with 7 bases spanning the gap. Germline V gene sequence: CDR1 SGHAT, CDR2 FQNNGV. In nucleotides, the CDR3 is TGTGCCAGCAGCCCCAGTTACATTCAGTACTTC. Translated, it gives CASSPSYIQYF.

V is TRBV5-1 and J is TRBJ2-3, with 7 bases aligning to TRBD1. This CDR3 is built from 14 residues. Germline CDR1 is SGHRS and CDR2 is YFSETQ. Unmatched junction bases numbered 5, after V lost 6 bases and J lost 1 base. CDR3 in DNA: TGCGCCAGCAAGGCAGGGGGTGGCACAGATACGCAGTATTTT. Encoded protein: CASKAGGGTDTQYF.

This clone came up once. The rearrangement joins TRBV27 to TRBJ1-4, with D uncertain. There are 15 residues in the CDR3. Deletions cut 2 bases from V and 5 bases from J, with 12 bases between. Per germline, CDR1 MNHEY and CDR2 SMNVEV (reference sequence). The DNA of the CDR3 is TGTGCCAGCAGTTTAGAGTCCGGGAGAAATGAAAAACTGTTTTTT. Its protein is CASSLESGRNEKLFF.

The rearrangement links TRBV28 to TRBJ2-1; TRBD1 agrees at 9 bases. This CDR3 has 20 residues. CDR1 is MDHEN, CDR2 SYDVKM, per germline. The trim removed 5 bases at V and 3 bases at J, leaving 20 bases unmatched. In DNA form, the CDR3 reads TGTGCCAGCAGTACATCAGCCGCGTCAAGTGGACAGGGGCACTACAATGAGCAGTTCTTC. It codes for CASSTSAASSGQGHYNEQFF.

A note on this clone: Other DNA sequences in this specimen translate into the identical CDR3. The gene calls are TRBV28 and TRBJ1-5, with D unresolved. The ends were cut back, 2 bases at V and 6 bases at J, with 5 bases in the middle. The germline gives CDR1 MDHEN, CDR2 SYDVKM. The CDR3 sequence is 12 residues long. The CDR3 DNA sequence: TGTGCCAGCAGTTTAAGCCGTCAGCCCCAGCATTTT. It yields the protein CASSLSRQPQHF.

The V call is TRBV4-1, the J call TRBJ1-5; D uncertain. Germline CDR1 MGHRA, CDR2 YSYEKL. The CDR3 runs to 15 residues. Trimming pared 0 bases from V and 10 bases from J, leaving 16 bases between. CDR3 sequence (DNA): TGCGCCAGCAGCCAAGAGGGCAGCCCCAATCTTCCCCAGCATTTT. Its protein is CASSQEGSPNLPQHF.

The chain carries TRBV25-1 and TRBJ1-1, with 9 bases matching TRBD1. Germline V gives CDR1 MGHDK, CDR2 SYGVNS. Germline trimming cut 3 bases from V and 10 bases from J; bases unmatched to any gene: 6. CDR3 length equals 13 residues. CDR3 loop: CASSDRDRVGAFF. The DNA for the CDR3 is TGTGCCAGCAGTGACCGGGACAGGGTCGGAGCTTTCTTT.

The CDR3: CASSPRVQWTSTDTQYF. DNA for the CDR3: TGTGCCAGCAGCCCCAGGGTGCAGTGGACTAGCACAGATACGCAGTATTTT. The chain is built from TRBV14 and TRBJ2-3; the D call may be TRBD1 or TRBD2 (5 bases each). The germline V gene has CDR1 SGHDN and CDR2 FVKESK. The CDR3 is 17 residues long. Trimming stripped 4 bases from V and 0 bases from J, with 17 bases between. Complete variable domain (other parts from reference TRBV14 and TRBJ2-3): EAGVTQFPSHSVIEKGQTVTLRCDPISGHDNLYWYRRVMGKEIKFLLHFVKESKQDESGMPNNRFLAERTGGTYSTLKVQPAELEDSGVYFCASSPRVQWTSTDTQYFGPGTRLTVL.